This T cell receptor (beta chain) was sequenced in a study of cytotoxic CD8 clonotypes in ibrutinib-treated CLL. Study summary: Patients gave response samples after a median approximately eleven months of treatment, range 6 to 36. Overall study findings and caveats: Sampling schedules were unmatched across sustained-remission and progressing patients. Treatment saw public clonotypes, which were uncommon, either contract or stay stable.

This clone has only a few counts. Antigen specificity is unknown. This CDR3 is 9 amino acids long. Generated by immunoSEQ multiplex PCR, the TCRdb table keeps only in-frame clones and is missing some. The data hold some 14,000 clones, with 55% to 75% observed a single time. The TCR sequence derives from a human donor with chronic lymphocytic leukemia. The source was PBMCs, collected before ibrutinib treatment. The chain is built from TRBV1 and TRBJ2-1. TRBV1 is a pseudogene. Here the CDR3 DNA reads TGCACCAGCAGCCACGAGCAGTTCTTC. Its protein is CTSSHEQFF.